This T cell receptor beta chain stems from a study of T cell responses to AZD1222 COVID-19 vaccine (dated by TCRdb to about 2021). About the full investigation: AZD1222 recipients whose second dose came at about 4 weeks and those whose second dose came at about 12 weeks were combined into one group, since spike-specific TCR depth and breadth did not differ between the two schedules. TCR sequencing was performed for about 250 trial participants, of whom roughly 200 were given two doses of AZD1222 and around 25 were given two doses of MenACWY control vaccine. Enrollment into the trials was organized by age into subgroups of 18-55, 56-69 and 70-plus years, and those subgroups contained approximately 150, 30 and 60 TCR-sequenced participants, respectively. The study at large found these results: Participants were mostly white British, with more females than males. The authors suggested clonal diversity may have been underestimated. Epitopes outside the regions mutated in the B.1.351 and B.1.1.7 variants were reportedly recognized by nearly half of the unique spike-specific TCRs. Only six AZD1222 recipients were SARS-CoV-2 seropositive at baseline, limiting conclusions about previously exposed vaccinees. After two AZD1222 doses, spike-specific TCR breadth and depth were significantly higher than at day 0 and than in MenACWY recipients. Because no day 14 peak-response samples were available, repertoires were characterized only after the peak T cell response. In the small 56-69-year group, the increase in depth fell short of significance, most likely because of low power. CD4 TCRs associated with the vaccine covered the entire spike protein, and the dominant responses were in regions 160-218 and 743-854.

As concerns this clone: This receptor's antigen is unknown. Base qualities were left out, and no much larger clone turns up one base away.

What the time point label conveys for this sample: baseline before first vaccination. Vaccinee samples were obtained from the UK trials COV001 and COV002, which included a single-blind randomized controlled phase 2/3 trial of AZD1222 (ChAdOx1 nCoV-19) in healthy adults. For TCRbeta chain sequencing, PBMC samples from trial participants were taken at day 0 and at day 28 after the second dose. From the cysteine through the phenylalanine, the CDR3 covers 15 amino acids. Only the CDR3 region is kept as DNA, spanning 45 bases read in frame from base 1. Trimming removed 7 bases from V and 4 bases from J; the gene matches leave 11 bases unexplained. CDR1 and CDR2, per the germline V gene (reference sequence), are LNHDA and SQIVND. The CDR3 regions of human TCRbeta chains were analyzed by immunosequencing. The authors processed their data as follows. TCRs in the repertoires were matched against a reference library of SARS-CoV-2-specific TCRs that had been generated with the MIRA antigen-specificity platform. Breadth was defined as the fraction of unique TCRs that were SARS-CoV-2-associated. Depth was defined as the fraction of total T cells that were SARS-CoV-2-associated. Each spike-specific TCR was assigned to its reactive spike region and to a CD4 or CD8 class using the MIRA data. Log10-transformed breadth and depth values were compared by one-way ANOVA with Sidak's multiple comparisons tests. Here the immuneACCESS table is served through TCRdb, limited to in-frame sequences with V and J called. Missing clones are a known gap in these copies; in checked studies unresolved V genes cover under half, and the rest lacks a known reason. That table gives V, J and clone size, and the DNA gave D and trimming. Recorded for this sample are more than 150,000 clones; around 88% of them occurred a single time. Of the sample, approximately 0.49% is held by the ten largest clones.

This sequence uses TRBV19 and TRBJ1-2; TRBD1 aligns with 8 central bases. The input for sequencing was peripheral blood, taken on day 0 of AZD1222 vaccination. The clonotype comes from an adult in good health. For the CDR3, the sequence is CASTMKGQGTYGYTF. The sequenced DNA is TGTGCCAGTACCATGAAAGGACAGGGAACCTATGGCTACACCTTC.